A single sample gave rise to the 15 T cell receptor beta chains below, sequenced in a study of TIL therapy for anti-PD-1-resistant metastatic lung cancer. Time point specified: pre-treatment sample, taken before nivolumab and TIL therapy. Sequencing used immunoSEQ v3. TCRdb's table, derived via immunoSEQ multiplex PCR, lists solely in-frame clones and lacks some. This sample has some 60,000 clones, with roughly 69% found just once. Sequenced here: blood, sampled at baseline. The receptors here all came from a person aged 25 to 80 with non-small cell lung cancer.

In this sample, this clone turned up a few times. The gene calls are TRBV30 and TRBJ1-1; a possible D gene is TRBD1 (6 bases). The CDR3 is 13 residues long. The germline V gene has CDR1 GTSNPN and CDR2 SVGIG (reference sequence). The V end lost 4 bases, the J end lost 5 bases, and 14 bases lay between the germline ends. The DNA for the CDR3 is TGTGCCTGGACAGGAGGGGGTCCGACTGAAGCTTTCTTT. Its protein is CAWTGGGPTEAFF.

The chain has TRBV5-8 and TRBJ2-5; TRBD1 agrees at 7 bases. V was clipped by 4 bases and J by 4 bases; unmatched bases: 7. Germline V gives CDR1 SGHTS, CDR2 YDEGEE. The CDR3 contains 14 residues. The CDR3 spells CASSRWTGPETQYF. CDR3 bases: TGTGCCAGCAGCCGCTGGACAGGCCCAGAGACCCAGTACTTC.

Written as DNA, the CDR3 is TGTGCCAGCAGTTTTTTATTACGCAGGGGAGAGTATAATTCACCCCTCCACTTT. Translating gives CASSFLLRRGEYNSPLHF. The chain carries TRBV28 and TRBJ1-6; tentative D call: TRBD1 (6 bases). CDR3 length equals 18 residues. V gave up 3 bases and J gave up 4 bases, with 19 bases separating them. In germline, CDR1 is MDHEN, CDR2 SYDVKM. Full variable domain (missing parts from reference TRBV28 and TRBJ1-6): DVKVTQSSRYLVKRTGEKVFLECVQDMDHENMFWYRQDPGLGLRLIYFSYDVKMKEKGDIPEGYSVSREKKERFSLILESASTNQTSMYLCASSFLLRRGEYNSPLHFGNGTRLTVT.

The CDR3 reads CSVEGRGYGTEAFF. CDR3 nucleotide sequence: TGCAGCGTTGAGGGTCGTGGGTACGGAACTGAAGCTTTCTTT. The chain employs TRBV29-1 and TRBJ1-1; D is unresolved. Germline values: CDR1 SQVTM, CDR2 ANQGSEA. Trimming took 3 bases from V and 5 from J, leaving 16 bases between them. The CDR3 length is 14 residues.

This clone was picked up a small number of times. CDR3 residues: CASSYSTGVAEAFF. CDR3 nucleotides: TGTGCCAGCAGTTACTCGACGGGGGTGGCTGAAGCTTTCTTT. This chain uses TRBV6-5 with TRBJ1-1; D possibly corresponds to TRBD1 (5 bases). This CDR3 contains 14 residues. Germline V lookup: CDR1 MNHEY, CDR2 SVGAGI. V shed 0 bases and J shed 6 bases, with 11 bases lying between them.

Of note for this clone: The conserved phenylalanine or tryptophan normally closing the CDR3 is absent here, so this likely arose from a read error. The DNA is left out, because the CDR3 cannot be placed on it with certainty; the CDR3 is given as TCRdb lists it. The gene calls are TRBV9 and TRBJ2-3. The CDR3 totals 9 residues, both ends included. Germline V gene lookup returns CDR1 SGDLS and CDR2 YYNGEE. CDR3 in amino acids: CASSVAVEV.

For the CDR3, the DNA is TGCGCCAGCAGTGAGGCGACAGGGGCAGCCAAAAACATTCAGTACTTC. Translation: CASSEATGAAKNIQYF. V and J are TRBV10-2 and TRBJ2-4; 8 bases match TRBD1. CDR3 length equals 16 residues. Germline CDR1 is WSHSY and CDR2 is SAAADI. Trimming cost V 2 bases and J 0 bases; bases outside gene matches: 3.

This rearrangement joins TRBV6-5 to TRBJ2-2; D remains ambiguous. Trimming pared 5 bases from V and 6 bases from J, leaving 16 bases between. The germline CDR1 and CDR2 sequences are MNHEY and SVGAGI. The length of the CDR3 is 15 residues. The chain's CDR3 is CASSPHLGTSGELFF. CDR3 nucleotide sequence: TGTGCCAGCAGTCCCCATCTGGGTACCTCCGGGGAGCTGTTTTTT.

V is TRBV5-1 and J is TRBJ2-7; 8 nucleotides match TRBD1. Losses at the gene ends were 1 base for V and 0 bases for J; bases not matched to a gene: 9. The germline gives CDR1 SGHRS, CDR2 YFSETQ. This CDR3 spans 17 amino acids. In DNA form, the CDR3 reads TGCGCCAGCAGCTTGTCTCCCGGGACAGGATACTCCTACGAGCAGTACTTC. This sequence encodes CASSLSPGTGYSYEQYF.

The chain uses TRBV4-1 and TRBJ2-1, with D unclear. With 0 bases removed from V and 8 bases from J, the gap between germline ends came to 5 bases. Germline V gene sequence: CDR1 MGHRA, CDR2 YSYEKL. The CDR3 consists of 12 residues. DNA for the CDR3: TGCGCCAGCAGCCAAGAAGTAGATGAGCAGTTCTTC. Its translation: CASSQEVDEQFF.

This chain joins TRBV11-2 and TRBJ2-1; 8 positions match TRBD2. The CDR3 is made up of 15 amino acids. Germline CDR1 SGHAT, CDR2 FQNNGV. The trim removed 1 base at V and 5 bases at J, leaving 4 bases unmatched. CDR3 DNA: TGTGCCAGCAGCTTAGGTCTAGCGGGCAACAATGAGCAGTTCTTC. It specifies CASSLGLAGNNEQFF.

This chain uses TRBV4-1 with TRBJ1-2; D is unclear. V was pared by 4 bases and J by 0 bases, with 15 bases between. This CDR3 spans 16 amino acids. Germline-derived CDR1 and CDR2 are MGHRA and YSYEKL. Written as DNA, the CDR3 is TGCGCCAGCAGCCTACGCTCGGGGTCTGCTAACTATGGCTACACCTTC. Its protein product is CASSLRSGSANYGYTF.

The chain is built from TRBV5-4 and TRBJ2-3, with D tentatively TRBD1 or TRBD2 (6 bases each). Per the germline V gene, CDR1 is SGHNT and CDR2 is YYREEE (reference sequence). Trimming left V 0 bases short and J 5 bases short, with 13 bases between. CDR3 length equals 15 residues. The CDR3: CASSLGRQEGDTQYF. The CDR3 bases are TGTGCCAGCAGCTTGGGGCGACAGGAGGGAGATACGCAGTATTTT.

This clone is a singleton in its sample. Written as DNA, the CDR3 is TGCGCCAGCAGCTTTACACAGGGTGGCACTGAAGCTTTCTTT. It is translated as CASSFTQGGTEAFF. This chain connects TRBV5-1 to TRBJ1-1; D might be TRBD1 (6 bases). Trimming left V 2 bases short and J 4 bases short, with 12 bases between. In germline, CDR1 is SGHRS, CDR2 YFSETQ. The CDR3 length is 14 residues.

CDR3 amino acids: CASSRTMAGTQYF. The CDR3 DNA follows: TGTGCCAGCAGCCGGACTATGGCTGGGACCCAGTACTTC. This chain connects TRBV6-5 to TRBJ2-5; weak D call: TRBD2 (6 bases). With 6 bases removed from V and 7 bases from J, the gap between germline ends came to 15 bases. The CDR3 length is 13 residues. Per germline, CDR1 MNHEY and CDR2 SVGAGI.